This paragraph reports one T cell receptor (beta chain). Trimming stripped 7 bases from V and 7 bases from J, with 11 bases between. Germline V gene sequence: CDR1 SGHRS, CDR2 YFSETQ. The CDR3 has 12 amino acids. Profiling relied on immunoSEQ multiplex PCR, and the TCRdb table lists in-frame clones only, not all of them. The table lists nearly 2 million clones, approximately 94% of them singletons, with 1.2% in the top ten. CD8 cells regarded as naive lacked CD45RO, were positively chosen for CCR7, and omitted terminally differentiated effector memory CD45RA+ cells. The data were taken from a study of shared clonotypes between healthy human individuals.

V usage is TRBV5-1 and J usage is TRBJ2-2, with D unclear. The clonotype originates from a man younger than 35 in good health. The sample comprised naive CD8+ T cells sorted from blood. The CDR3 DNA follows: TGCGCCAGCCCCCTGTCCAGCGGGGAGCTGTTTTTT. Its translation: CASPLSSGELFF.